The 21 T cell receptor beta chains below were found in one sample sequenced in a study of blood T cell repertoires in COVID-19. Assay used: immunoSEQ multiplex PCR; TCRdb lists only in-frame clones, some missing. The top ten clones hold about 3.3% of a sample with some 240,000 clones, around 86% of them seen once. Sequenced material: PBMCs or T cells enriched from blood (not recorded which). These receptors came from a woman aged 40-49 years with acute COVID-19.

The chain recombines TRBV23-1 with TRBJ2-4, with D perhaps TRBD1 (6 bases). TRBV23-1 is an open reading frame, and its role is uncertain. The CDR3 contains 15 residues. With 3 bases removed from V and 5 bases from J, the gap between germline ends came to 14 bases. The CDR3 region has the DNA TGCGCCAGCAGTCAGTTCAGGGGTACCCAAAACATTCAGTACTTC. The encoded protein is CASSQFRGTQNIQYF.

This clone was counted a single time. V and J are TRBV6-6 and TRBJ1-2; D is ambiguous. The germline V and J ends were trimmed by 0 bases and 3 bases, with 11 bases remaining between them. The germline gives CDR1 MNHNY, CDR2 SVGAGI (reference sequence). CDR3 length: 15 residues. The CDR3 loop reads CASSYSVGEDYGYTF. The DNA of the CDR3 is TGTGCCAGCAGTTACTCGGTGGGTGAGGACTATGGCTACACCTTC.

The CDR3 nucleotides are TGTGCCAGCAGCTTAGTTACAGGGAAAACCACAGATACGCAGTATTTT. Protein: CASSLVTGKTTDTQYF. The V gene is TRBV7-8, the J gene TRBJ2-3, with a tentative D call TRBD1 (6 bases). The CDR3 length is 16 residues. Germline V gene data show CDR1 as SGHVS and CDR2 as FQNEAQ. The ends were cut back, 1 base at V and 2 bases at J, with 13 bases in the middle. The full variable domain, rest sourced from reference TRBV7-8 and TRBJ2-3, is GAGVSQSPRYKVAKRGQDVALRCDPISGHVSLFWYQQALGQGPEFLTYFQNEAQLDKSGLPSDRFFAERPEGSVSTLKIQRTQQEDSAVYLCASSLVTGKTTDTQYFGPGTRLTVL.

This chain uses TRBV6-1 with TRBJ1-4; 7 nucleotides line up with TRBD1. Looked up from germline, CDR1 is MNHNS and CDR2 is SASEGT. Trimming at V came to 5 bases and at J to 8 bases, leaving 5 bases not matched to a gene. The CDR3 has 13 amino acids. The CDR3 nucleotides are TGTGCCAGCAGTATACAGGGGAGGGAAAAACTGTTTTTT. It encodes CASSIQGREKLFF.

The chain is built from TRBV11-2 and TRBJ2-3; 7 bases map to TRBD2. J lost 2 bases, V lost 6 bases, and 14 bases had no gene match. Germline-derived CDR1 and CDR2 are SGHAT and FQNNGV. This CDR3 comprises 17 residues. CDR3 protein: CASSSSTPSGPTDTQYF. In nucleotides, the CDR3 is TGTGCCAGCAGTTCCTCAACCCCTAGCGGCCCCACAGATACGCAGTATTTT. The complete variable domain, with remaining parts taken from reference TRBV11-2 and TRBJ2-3, reads EAGVAQSPRYKIIEKRQSVAFWCNPISGHATLYWYQQILGQGPKLLIQFQNNGVVDDSQLPKDRFSAERLKGVDSTLKIQPAKLEDSAVYLCASSSSTPSGPTDTQYFGPGTRLTVL.

The rearrangement links TRBV7-3 to TRBJ1-2, with a possible D match to TRBD1 (6 bases). Germline assignment: CDR1 SGHTA and CDR2 FQGTGA. The length of the CDR3 is 13 residues. The germline V and J ends were trimmed by 2 bases and 6 bases, with 10 bases remaining between them. CDR3 nucleotide sequence: TGTGCCAGCAGCTTAGATCCAGGGGATGGCTACACCTTC. Protein sequence: CASSLDPGDGYTF.

This clone was recorded many times. Other DNA sequences from this sample encode an identical CDR3 as well. The J gene is TRBJ2-7, the V gene TRBV5-6; D not certain. The CDR3 has 13 residues. Between the trimmed V and J ends, which lost 0 bases and 2 bases, there was a span of 6 bases. The germline V gene encodes CDR1 SGHDT and CDR2 YYEEEE. The CDR3 coding sequence is TGTGCCAGCAGCTTGGACAGCACCTACGAGCAGTACTTC. Protein: CASSLDSTYEQYF.

This chain links TRBV3-1 (or the pseudogene TRBV3-2) with TRBJ2-1, with 9 bases matching TRBD2. This CDR3 comprises 15 residues. J was trimmed by 2 bases and V by 4 bases; bases with no gene match: 3. The germline V gene has CDR1 LGHDT and CDR2 YNNKEL (reference sequence). CDR3 DNA sequence: TGTGCCAGCAGCCCGGTAGCGGGAGCCTACAATGAGCAGTTCTTC. Protein product: CASSPVAGAYNEQFF.

The chain is built from TRBV14 and TRBJ1-2, with D unresolved. CDR3 length: 13 amino acids. The germline V gene has CDR1 SGHDN and CDR2 FVKESK. The germline V and J ends were trimmed by 4 bases and 9 bases, with 15 bases remaining between them. In nucleotides, the CDR3 is TGTGCCAGCAGCCCCCGGACTTCGGGAAGCTACACCTTC. Protein: CASSPRTSGSYTF.

A few counts support this clone. The chain carries TRBV19 and TRBJ2-1, with 9 bases identical to TRBD2. Germline-derived CDR1 and CDR2 are LNHDA and SQIVND (reference sequence). The CDR3 extends over 13 amino acids. V lost 3 bases, J lost 7 bases, and 1 base stayed unmatched. The CDR3 nucleotides are TGTGCCAGTAGTATGCGGGGGGGGAATGAGCAGTTCTTC. Translating gives CASSMRGGNEQFF.

This clone was picked up one time. J is TRBJ1-5 and V is TRBV7-3; D not certain. CDR1 and CDR2 from the germline V gene are SGHTA and FQGTGA. The CDR3 covers 13 residues. Trimming removed 5 bases from V and 5 bases from J, with 10 bases in between. CDR3 DNA sequence: TGTGCCAGCAGCCGCGCCCCCCATCAGCCCCAGCATTTT. Protein: CASSRAPHQPQHF.

This rearrangement joins TRBV2 to TRBJ1-5; no clear D gene. Germline CDR1 and CDR2: SNHLY and FYNNEI. The length of the CDR3 is 16 residues. Between the trimmed V and J ends, which lost 7 bases and 2 bases, there was a span of 18 bases. CDR3 loop: CASKDRTSGGNQPQHF. The CDR3 region has the DNA TGTGCCAGCAAAGACCGGACGTCCGGGGGCAATCAGCCCCAGCATTTT.

The chain has TRBV6-1 and TRBJ1-1, with TRBD1 as a possible D gene (6 bases). Germline CDR1 and CDR2: MNHNS and SASEGT. This CDR3 has 14 residues. Between the trimmed V and J ends, which lost 1 base and 5 bases, there was a span of 11 bases. The CDR3 protein is CASSEVGGATEAFF. The CDR3 DNA follows: TGTGCCAGCAGTGAAGTGGGGGGGGCGACTGAAGCTTTCTTT.

CDR3 region: CASSPPLGTVYNEQFF. The CDR3 region has the DNA TGTGCCAGCAGTCCCCCTTTAGGGACAGTTTACAATGAGCAGTTCTTC. The J gene is TRBJ2-1, the V gene TRBV27, with 7 bases lining up with TRBD1. Germline trimming cut 5 bases from V and 4 bases from J; bases unmatched to any gene: 11. The germline gives CDR1 MNHEY, CDR2 SMNVEV (reference sequence). The CDR3 is 16 residues long.

The V gene is TRBV6-1, the J gene TRBJ2-5, with 7 bases that match TRBD2. J was trimmed by 4 bases and V by 0 bases; bases with no gene match: 2. Germline values: CDR1 MNHNS, CDR2 SASEGT. The length of the CDR3 is 14 residues. This CDR3 reads CASSEAGGLETQYF. CDR3 sequence (DNA): TGTGCCAGCAGTGAAGCGGGAGGGTTAGAGACCCAGTACTTC.

V gene TRBV9 combines with J gene TRBJ2-2; 9 nucleotides align to TRBD2. J gave up 6 bases and V 0 bases, and 3 bases lay outside the gene matches. This CDR3 has 15 residues. CDR1 is SGDLS and CDR2 is YYNGEE in the germline V gene. This CDR3 is CASSVGLAGAGELFF. The CDR3 region has the DNA TGTGCCAGCAGCGTAGGATTAGCGGGAGCCGGGGAGCTGTTTTTT.

This clone was seen a single time. The genes are TRBV24-1 and TRBJ2-1, with 14 bases lining up with TRBD2. The V gene's germline CDR1 is KGHDR and CDR2 SFDVKD. Trimming at V came to 3 bases and at J to 2 bases, leaving 8 bases not matched to a gene. The length of the CDR3 is 19 residues. This CDR3 reads CATSDKQPGLAGAYNEQFF. The CDR3, as DNA: TGTGCCACCAGTGATAAGCAACCGGGACTAGCGGGAGCCTACAATGAGCAGTTCTTC.

The CDR3 loop is CASRRGANEQFF. The CDR3 DNA is TGTGCCAGCCGGCGGGGCGCCAATGAGCAGTTCTTC. The chain carries TRBV19 and TRBJ2-1; D might be TRBD2 (6 bases). Between the trimmed V and J ends, which lost 9 bases and 6 bases, there was a span of 12 bases. Germline CDR1 and CDR2: LNHDA and SQIVND (reference sequence). The CDR3 has 12 residues.

V and J are TRBV5-1 and TRBJ2-3; TRBD1 is a possible D gene (6 bases). The CDR3 covers 14 residues. CDR1 is SGHRS, CDR2 YFSETQ, per germline. The V end lost 6 bases, the J end lost 1 base, and 12 bases lay between the germline ends. CDR3: CASTDRYRTDTQYF. Written as DNA, the CDR3 is TGCGCCAGCACCGACAGGTACCGCACAGATACGCAGTATTTT.

The chain carries TRBV13 and TRBJ2-1, with unresolved D. Trimming cost V 5 bases and J 6 bases, with 5 bases left between them. Germline assignment: CDR1 PRHDT and CDR2 FYEKMQ (reference sequence). The CDR3 extends over 11 amino acids. The CDR3 loop reads CASSTFNEQFF. DNA of the CDR3: TGTGCCAGCAGCACATTCAATGAGCAGTTCTTC.

V is TRBV27 and J is TRBJ1-1, with 7 bases lining up with TRBD1. Trimming cost V 5 bases and J 1 base; bases outside gene matches: 7. CDR3 size: 15 residues. In germline, CDR1 is MNHEY, CDR2 SMNVEV (reference sequence). DNA for the CDR3: TGTGCCAGCAGTCCCTTAACAGGGGCGAACACTGAAGCTTTCTTT. Its translation: CASSPLTGANTEAFF.